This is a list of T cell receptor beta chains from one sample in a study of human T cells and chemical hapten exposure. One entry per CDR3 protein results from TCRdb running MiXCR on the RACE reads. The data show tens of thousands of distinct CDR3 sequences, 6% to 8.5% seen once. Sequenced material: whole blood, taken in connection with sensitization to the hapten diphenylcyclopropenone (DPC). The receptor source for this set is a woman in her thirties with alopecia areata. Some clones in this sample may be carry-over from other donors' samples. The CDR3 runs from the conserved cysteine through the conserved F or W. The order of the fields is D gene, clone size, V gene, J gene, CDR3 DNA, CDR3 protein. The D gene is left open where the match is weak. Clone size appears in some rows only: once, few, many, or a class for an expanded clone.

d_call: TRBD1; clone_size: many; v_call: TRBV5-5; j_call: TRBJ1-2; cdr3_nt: TGTGCCAGCAGCTTGGCCCAGGGGGCTGGCGGCTACACCTTC; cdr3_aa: CASSLAQGAGGYTF
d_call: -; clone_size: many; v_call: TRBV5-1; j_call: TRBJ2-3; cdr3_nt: TGCGCCAGCAGCGCTCAGCGCACAGATACGCAGTATTTT; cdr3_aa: CASSAQRTDTQYF
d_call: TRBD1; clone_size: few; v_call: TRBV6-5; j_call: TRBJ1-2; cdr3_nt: TGTGCCAGCAGCCCGACAGGGAACGGCTACACCTTC; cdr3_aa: CASSPTGNGYTF
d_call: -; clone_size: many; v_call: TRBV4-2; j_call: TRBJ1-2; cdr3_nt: TGTGCCAGCAGCCCTGGGACGATCGGATATGGCTACACCTTC; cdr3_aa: CASSPGTIGYGYTF
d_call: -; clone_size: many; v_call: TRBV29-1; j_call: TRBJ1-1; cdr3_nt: TGCAGCGCCGTGACAGGATTTTACACTGAAGCTTTCTTT; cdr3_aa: CSAVTGFYTEAFF
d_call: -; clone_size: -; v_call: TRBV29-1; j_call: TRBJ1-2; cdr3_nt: TGCAGCGTTGGGGGGCAGGGGTTCTATGGCTACACCTTC; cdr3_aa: CSVGGQGFYGYTF
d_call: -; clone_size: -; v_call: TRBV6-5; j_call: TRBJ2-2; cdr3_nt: TGTGCCAGCAGTTACGCCCAGGCGAACACCGGGGAGCTGTTTTTT; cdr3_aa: CASSYAQANTGELFF
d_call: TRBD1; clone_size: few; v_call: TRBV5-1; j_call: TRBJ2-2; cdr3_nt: TGCGCCAGCAGCTCTGGGGACAGCAACACCGGGGAGCTGTTTTTT; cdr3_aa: CASSSGDSNTGELFF
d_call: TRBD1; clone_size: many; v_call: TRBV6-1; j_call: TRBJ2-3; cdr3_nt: TGTGCCAGCAGCCACGACAGGGAGACAGATACGCAGTATTTT; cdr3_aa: CASSHDRETDTQYF
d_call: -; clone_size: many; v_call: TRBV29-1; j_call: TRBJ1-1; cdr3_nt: TGCAGCGTATGGCAGCTGAACACTGAAGCTTTCTTT; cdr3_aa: CSVWQLNTEAFF
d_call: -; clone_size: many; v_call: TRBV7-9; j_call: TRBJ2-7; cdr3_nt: TGTGCCAGCAGCTTCGAGTCGACAGGTTGGACCTACGAGCAGTACTTC; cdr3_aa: CASSFESTGWTYEQYF
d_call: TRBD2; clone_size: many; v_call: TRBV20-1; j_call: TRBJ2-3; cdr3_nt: TGCAGTGCACAACTAGCGAGTGGAGGTGATACGCAGTATTTT; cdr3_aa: CSAQLASGGDTQYF
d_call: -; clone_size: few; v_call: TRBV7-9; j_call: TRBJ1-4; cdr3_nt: TGTGCCAGCAGCCCCCCTGAGGGAGGGTACGGTGAAAAACTGTTTTTT; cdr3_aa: CASSPPEGGYGEKLFF
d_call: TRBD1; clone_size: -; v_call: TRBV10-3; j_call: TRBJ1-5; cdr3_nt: TGTGCCATCAGTGCGACAGGGGGCCGGAATCAGCCCCAGCATTTT; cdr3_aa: CAISATGGRNQPQHF
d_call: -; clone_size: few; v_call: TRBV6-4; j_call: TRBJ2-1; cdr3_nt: TGTGCCAGCAGTGACTCCGGGTCATTTGACCAGTTCTTC; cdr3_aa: CASSDSGSFDQFF
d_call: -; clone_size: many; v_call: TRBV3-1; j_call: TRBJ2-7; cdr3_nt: TGTGCCAGCAGCCATCCGGGGGCGCCCGACGGTTACGAGCAGTACTTC; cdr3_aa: CASSHPGAPDGYEQYF
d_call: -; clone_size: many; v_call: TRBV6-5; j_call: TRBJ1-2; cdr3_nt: TGTGCCAGCAGCTATTCGCGAGGGGTTATCAGTAATGGCTACACCTTC; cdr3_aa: CASSYSRGVISNGYTF
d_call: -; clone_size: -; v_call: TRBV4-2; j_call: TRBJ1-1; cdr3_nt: TGTGCCAGCAGCCAAGATGGTCTTAGGGCTGAAGCTTTCTTT; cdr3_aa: CASSQDGLRAEAFF
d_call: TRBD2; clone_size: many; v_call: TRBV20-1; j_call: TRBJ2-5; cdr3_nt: TGCAGTGCTCGAGGACTAGCGGGGGACCAAGAGACCCAGTACTTC; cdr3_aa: CSARGLAGDQETQYF
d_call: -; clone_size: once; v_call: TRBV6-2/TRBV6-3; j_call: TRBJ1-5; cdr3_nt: TGTGCCAGCAGCCTGGACGAATATCAGCCCCAGCATTTT; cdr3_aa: CASSLDEYQPQHF
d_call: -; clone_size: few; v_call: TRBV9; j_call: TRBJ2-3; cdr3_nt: TGTGCCAGCAGCGTGGGTTTGCGGCCCAACACAGATACGCAGTATTTT; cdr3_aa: CASSVGLRPNTDTQYF
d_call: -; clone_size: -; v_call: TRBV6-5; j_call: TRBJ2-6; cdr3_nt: TGTGCCAGCAGTTCCTACTTTAGCTCTGGGGCCAACGTCCTGACTTTC; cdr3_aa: CASSSYFSSGANVLTF
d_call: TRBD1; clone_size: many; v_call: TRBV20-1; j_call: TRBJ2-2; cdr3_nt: TGCAGTGCTAGGGACAGGGGCACCGGGGAGCTGTTTTTT; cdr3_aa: CSARDRGTGELFF
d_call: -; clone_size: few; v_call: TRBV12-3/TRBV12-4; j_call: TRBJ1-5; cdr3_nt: TGTGCCAGCAGTGGTGGAGCGGTGGGCAATCAGCCCCAGCATTTT; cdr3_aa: CASSGGAVGNQPQHF
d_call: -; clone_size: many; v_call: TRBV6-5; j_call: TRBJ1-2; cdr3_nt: TGTGCCAGCAGTTATGTGATCGGTCGGACCTTGGGGTCCTATGGCTACACCTTC; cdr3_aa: CASSYVIGRTLGSYGYTF
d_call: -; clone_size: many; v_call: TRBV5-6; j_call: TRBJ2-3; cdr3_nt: TGTGCCAGCAGCGCCTTCGGGGGCCAAGATACGCAGTATTTT; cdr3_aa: CASSAFGGQDTQYF
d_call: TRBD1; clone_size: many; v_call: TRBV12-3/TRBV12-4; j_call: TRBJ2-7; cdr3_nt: TGTGCCAGCAGTTTGTTGACAGGGAAAAACGAGCAGTACTTC; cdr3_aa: CASSLLTGKNEQYF
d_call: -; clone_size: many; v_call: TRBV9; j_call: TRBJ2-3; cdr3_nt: TGTGCCAGCAGCCGTCTGGGGGGTGGCACAGATACGCAGTATTTT; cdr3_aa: CASSRLGGGTDTQYF
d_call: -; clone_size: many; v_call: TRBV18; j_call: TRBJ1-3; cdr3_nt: TGTGCCAGCTCACTGGCGGAGTCCGGAAACACCATATATTTT; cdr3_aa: CASSLAESGNTIYF
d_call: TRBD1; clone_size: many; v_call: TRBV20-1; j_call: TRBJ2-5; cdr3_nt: TGCAGTGCTAGACACCGGGACAGAAAAGAGACCCAGTACTTC; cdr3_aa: CSARHRDRKETQYF
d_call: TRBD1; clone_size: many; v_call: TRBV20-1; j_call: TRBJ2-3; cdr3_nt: TGCAGTGCTAGCTGGACAGGGGTCACAGATACGCAGTATTTT; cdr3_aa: CSASWTGVTDTQYF
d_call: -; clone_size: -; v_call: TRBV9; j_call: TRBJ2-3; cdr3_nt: TGTGCCAGCAGTGCATGGGGCACGGGAGATACGCAGTATTTT; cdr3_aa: CASSAWGTGDTQYF
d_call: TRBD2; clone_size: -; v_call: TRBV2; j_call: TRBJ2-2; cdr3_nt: TGTGCCAGCATCCGGGACTATAACACCGGGGAGCTGTTTTTT; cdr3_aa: CASIRDYNTGELFF
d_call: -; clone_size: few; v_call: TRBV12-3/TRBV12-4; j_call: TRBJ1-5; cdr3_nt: TGTGCCAGCAGTTTTAACAGGGACAATCAGCCCCAGCATTTT; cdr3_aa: CASSFNRDNQPQHF
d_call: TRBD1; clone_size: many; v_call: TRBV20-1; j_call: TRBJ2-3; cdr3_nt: TGCAGTGCTCCGACAGGGGGGTGGGCAGATACGCAGTATTTT; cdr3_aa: CSAPTGGWADTQYF
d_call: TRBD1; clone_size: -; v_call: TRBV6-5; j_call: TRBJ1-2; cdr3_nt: TGTGCCAGCAGAAAGCTACAGGGGGCCTTTGGCTACACCTTC; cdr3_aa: CASRKLQGAFGYTF
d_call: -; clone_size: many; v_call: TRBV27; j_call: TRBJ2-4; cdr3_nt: TGTGCCAGCAGTTTGGGACTCAACCTAGCCAAAAACATTCAGTACTTC; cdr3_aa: CASSLGLNLAKNIQYF
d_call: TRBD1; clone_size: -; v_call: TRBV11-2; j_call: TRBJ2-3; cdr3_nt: TGTGCCAGCAGCTTAGGACAATTGACAGGGCCAGATACGCAGTATTTT; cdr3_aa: CASSLGQLTGPDTQYF
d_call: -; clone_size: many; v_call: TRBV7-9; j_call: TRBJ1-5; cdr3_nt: TGTGCCAGCAGCTTAGACAGGGAACGGCCCCAGCATTTT; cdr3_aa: CASSLDRERPQHF
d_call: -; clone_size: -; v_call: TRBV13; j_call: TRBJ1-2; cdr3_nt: TGTGCCAGCAGCTTAGGTCCAGACAGACCCTATGGCTACACCTTC; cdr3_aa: CASSLGPDRPYGYTF
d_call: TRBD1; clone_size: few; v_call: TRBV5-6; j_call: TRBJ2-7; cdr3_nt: TGTGCCAGCAGCTTGACAGGGGACGCCTACGAGCAGTACTTC; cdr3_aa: CASSLTGDAYEQYF
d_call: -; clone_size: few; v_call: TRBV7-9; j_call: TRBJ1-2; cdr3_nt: TGTGCCAGCAGCTTAGTGGCTAACTATGGCTACACCTTC; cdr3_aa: CASSLVANYGYTF
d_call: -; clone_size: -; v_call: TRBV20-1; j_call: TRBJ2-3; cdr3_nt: TGCAGTGCCCCCCGGACCTCAACATCAGATACGCAGTATTTT; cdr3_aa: CSAPRTSTSDTQYF
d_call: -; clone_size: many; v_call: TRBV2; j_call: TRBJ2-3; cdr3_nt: TGTGCCAGCAGTGATAATGGACTCCTCACAGATACGCAGTATTTT; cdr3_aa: CASSDNGLLTDTQYF
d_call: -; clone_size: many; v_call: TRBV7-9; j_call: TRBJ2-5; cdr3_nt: TGTGCCAGCAGCTCACACAGGGAAGGGGGGACCCAGTACTTC; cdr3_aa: CASSSHREGGTQYF
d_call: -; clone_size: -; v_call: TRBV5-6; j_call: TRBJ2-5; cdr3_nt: TGTGCCAGCAGCGGAAGCAGGGGAGCCCCAGCGACCCAGTACTTC; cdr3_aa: CASSGSRGAPATQYF
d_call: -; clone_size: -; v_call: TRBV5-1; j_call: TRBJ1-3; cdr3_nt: TGCGCCAGCAGCGTTGACGGCCACTCTGGAAACACCATATATTTT; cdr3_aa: CASSVDGHSGNTIYF
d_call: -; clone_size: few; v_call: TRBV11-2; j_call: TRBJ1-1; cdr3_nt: TGTGCCAGCAGCTTAGATGCCGGGGCACGGCCAAACACTGAAGCTTTCTTT; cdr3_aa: CASSLDAGARPNTEAFF
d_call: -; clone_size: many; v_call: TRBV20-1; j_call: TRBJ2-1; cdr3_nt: TGCAGTGCGCGGAAGGGACAACTTAACAATGAGCAGTTCTTC; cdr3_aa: CSARKGQLNNEQFF
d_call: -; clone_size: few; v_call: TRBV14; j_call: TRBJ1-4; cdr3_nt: TGTGCCAGCAGCCAAGAACCCTTTAATGAAAAACTGTTTTTT; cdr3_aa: CASSQEPFNEKLFF
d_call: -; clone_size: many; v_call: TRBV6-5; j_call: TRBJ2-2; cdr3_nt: TGTGCCACCCACAGAGAGGGCGGAAGGACCGGGGAGCTGTTTTTT; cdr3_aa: CATHREGGRTGELFF
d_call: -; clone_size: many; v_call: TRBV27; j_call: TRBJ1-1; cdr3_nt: TGTGCCAGCAGTTTATTACTTTACCCTTCTGAAGCTTTCTTT; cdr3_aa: CASSLLLYPSEAFF
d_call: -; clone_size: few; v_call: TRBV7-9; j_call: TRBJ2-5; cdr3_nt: TGTGCCAGCAGCTTATCGGGAGGGGGCTTGGAGACCCAGTACTTC; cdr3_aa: CASSLSGGGLETQYF
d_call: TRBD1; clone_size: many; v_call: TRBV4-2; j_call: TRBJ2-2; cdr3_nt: TGTGCCAGCAGCCAAGATTTACCGGGACAGGCGATCGGATGGATGGAGGACACCGGGGAGCTGTTTTTT; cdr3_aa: CASSQDLPGQAIGWMEDTGELFF
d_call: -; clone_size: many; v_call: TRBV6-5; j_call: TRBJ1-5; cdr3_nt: TGTGCCAGCAGTTACTCGCATAACATCGAGCCCCAGCATTTT; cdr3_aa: CASSYSHNIEPQHF
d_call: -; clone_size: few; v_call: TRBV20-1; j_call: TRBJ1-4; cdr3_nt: TGCAGTGCTAGCGGGTCAACTAATGAAAAACTGTTTTTT; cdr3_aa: CSASGSTNEKLFF
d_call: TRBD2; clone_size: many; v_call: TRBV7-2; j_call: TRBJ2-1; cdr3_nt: TGTGCCAGCAGCTTGGGGACTAGCGGGGGGAATGAGCAGTTCTTC; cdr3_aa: CASSLGTSGGNEQFF
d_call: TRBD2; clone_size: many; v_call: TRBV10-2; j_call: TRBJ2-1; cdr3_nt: TGCGCCAGCAGGACTAGCGGGGGTGGAGGTGAGCAGTTCTTC; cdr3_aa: CASRTSGGGGEQFF
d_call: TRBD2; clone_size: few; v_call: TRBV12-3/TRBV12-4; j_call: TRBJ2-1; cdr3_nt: TGTGCCAGCAGTATCACCGGGACTAGCGGGTTGAGCGGGGAGCAGTTCTTC; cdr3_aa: CASSITGTSGLSGEQFF